The TCR beta chain under discussion was sequenced for a study of CD8 T cells in Susac syndrome. Reverse transcription of roughly 0.5 to 1 ug RNA was carried out with random hexamers. TCRdb fed the immunoSEQ multiplex PCR reads into MiXCR, producing one record per CDR3 protein. The sample holds around 56,000 distinct CDR3 sequences; over 85% are singletons and the top ten take roughly 0.19%. Trimming took 2 bases from V and 1 from J, leaving 17 bases between them. CDR3 size: 17 residues. Germline V gene lookup returns CDR1 LGHDT and CDR2 YNNKEL (reference sequence). The sequence was collected from a human donor in good health. This chain connects TRBV3-1 to TRBJ1-1, with D possibly being TRBD1 (5 bases). Sequencing used CD8+ T cells from PBMCs. The CDR3 is CASSQTIRGHWNTEAFF. CDR3 DNA sequence: TGTGCCAGCAGCCAAACAATCCGGGGCCATTGGAACACTGAAGCTTTCTTT.